This T cell receptor (beta chain) was identified in a study of radiotherapy plus CTLA-4 blockade in lung cancer. Whole-study results and caveats: TCR clones originating in tumors grew in number in blood after radiotherapy plus ipilimumab.

This clone has just a few counts. Its target is unknown. V dropped 6 bases and J dropped 5 bases, with 13 bases sitting between them. In germline, CDR1 is LNHDA, CDR2 SQIVND (reference sequence). The CDR3 runs 14 residues. Chemo-refractory metastatic non-small-cell lung cancer patients underwent focal radiation alongside CTLA-4 blockade with ipilimumab. The data were produced by immunoSEQ multiplex PCR, yet TCRdb's version contains in-frame clones alone and is incomplete. The sample consists of tens of thousands of clones, about 83% of them appearing once. This chain links TRBV19 with TRBJ2-2, with D possibly being TRBD1 (5 bases). Sequencing was performed on peripheral blood, taken from a patient treated with radiotherapy plus ipilimumab. The receptor comes from a human donor with non-small cell lung cancer who had stable disease on radiotherapy plus ipilimumab. In DNA, the CDR3 is TGTGCCAGTAGATCGCCAGGGTGGACCGGGGAGCTGTTTTTT. This encodes CASRSPGWTGELFF.